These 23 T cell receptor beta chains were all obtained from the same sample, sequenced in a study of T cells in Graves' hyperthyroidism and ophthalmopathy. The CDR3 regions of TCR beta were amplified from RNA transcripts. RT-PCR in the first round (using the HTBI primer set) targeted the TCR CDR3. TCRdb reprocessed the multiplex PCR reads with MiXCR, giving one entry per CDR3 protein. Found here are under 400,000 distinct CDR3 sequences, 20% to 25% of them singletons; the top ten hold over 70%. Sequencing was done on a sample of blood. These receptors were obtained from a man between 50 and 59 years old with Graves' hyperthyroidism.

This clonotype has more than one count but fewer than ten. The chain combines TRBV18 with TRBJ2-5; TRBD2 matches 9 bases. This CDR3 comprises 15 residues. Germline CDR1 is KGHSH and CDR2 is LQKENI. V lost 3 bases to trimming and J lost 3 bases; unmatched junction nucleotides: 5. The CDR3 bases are TGTGCCAGCTCACCCCTAGCGGGAAAGGAAGAGACCCAGTACTTC. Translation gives CASSPLAGKEETQYF.

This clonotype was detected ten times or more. The CDR3 DNA reads TGTGCCAGCAGTCGTAGAACCGGGACGGGCTCCTACGAGCAGTACTTC. Protein: CASSRRTGTGSYEQYF. V gene TRBV27 combines with J gene TRBJ2-7, with D perhaps matching TRBD1 or TRBD2 (5 bases each). Per the germline V gene, CDR1 is MNHEY and CDR2 is SMNVEV (reference sequence). V was trimmed by 5 bases and J by 0 bases, leaving 17 bases between them. CDR3 size: 16 residues.

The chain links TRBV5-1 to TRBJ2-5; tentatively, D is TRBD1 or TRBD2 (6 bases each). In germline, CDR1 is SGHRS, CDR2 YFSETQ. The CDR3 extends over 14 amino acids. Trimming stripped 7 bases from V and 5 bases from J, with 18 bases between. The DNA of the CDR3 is TGCGCCAGCCTACCGGGGGCAGGGGCTGAGACCCAGTACTTC. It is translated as CASLPGAGAETQYF.

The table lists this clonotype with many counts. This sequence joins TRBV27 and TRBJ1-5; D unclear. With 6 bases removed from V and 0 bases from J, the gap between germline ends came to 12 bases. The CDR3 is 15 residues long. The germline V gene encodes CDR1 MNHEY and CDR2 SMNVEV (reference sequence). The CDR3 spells CASSQRWASNQPQHF. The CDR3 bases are TGTGCCAGCAGCCAACGGTGGGCTAGCAATCAGCCCCAGCATTTT.

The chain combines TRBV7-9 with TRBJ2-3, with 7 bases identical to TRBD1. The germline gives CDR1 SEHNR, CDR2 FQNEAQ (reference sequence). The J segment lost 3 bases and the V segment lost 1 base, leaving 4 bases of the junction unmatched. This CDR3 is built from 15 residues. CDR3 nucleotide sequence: TGTGCCAGCAGCTTAGTCCCGGACAGGACAGATACGCAGTATTTT. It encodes CASSLVPDRTDTQYF.

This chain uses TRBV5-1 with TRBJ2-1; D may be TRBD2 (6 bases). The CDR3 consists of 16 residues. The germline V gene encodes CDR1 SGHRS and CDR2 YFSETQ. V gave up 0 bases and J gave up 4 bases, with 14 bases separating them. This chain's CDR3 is CASSLGGGPPYNEQFF. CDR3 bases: TGCGCCAGCAGCTTGGGGGGAGGCCCTCCTTACAATGAGCAGTTCTTC.

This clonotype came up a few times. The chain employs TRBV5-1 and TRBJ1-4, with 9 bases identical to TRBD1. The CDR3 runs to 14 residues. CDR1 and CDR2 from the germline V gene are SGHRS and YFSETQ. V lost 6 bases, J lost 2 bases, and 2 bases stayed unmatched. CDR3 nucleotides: TGCGCCAGCATCGGACAGGGGACTAATGAAAAACTGTTTTTT. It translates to CASIGQGTNEKLFF. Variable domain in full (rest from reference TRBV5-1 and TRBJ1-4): KAGVTQTPRYLIKTRGQQVTLSCSPISGHRSVSWYQQTPGQGLQFLFEYFSETQRNKGNFPGRFSGRQFSNSRSEMNVSTLELGDSALYLCASIGQGTNEKLFFGSGTQLSVL.

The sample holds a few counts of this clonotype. Here the CDR3 DNA reads TGTGCCAGTAGTATTATACAGGGGCCGTTAGATACGCAGTATTTT. Residues: CASSIIQGPLDTQYF. The genes are TRBV19 and TRBJ2-3; 7 nucleotides match TRBD1. The CDR3 runs to 15 residues. Trimming took 3 bases from V and 5 from J; bases not matched to a gene: 8. Germline-derived CDR1 and CDR2 are LNHDA and SQIVND (reference sequence).

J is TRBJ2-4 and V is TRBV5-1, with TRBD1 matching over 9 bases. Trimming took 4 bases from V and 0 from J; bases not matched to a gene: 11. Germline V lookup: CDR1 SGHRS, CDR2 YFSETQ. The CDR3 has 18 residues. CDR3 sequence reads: CASSPTPDRGLAKNIQYF. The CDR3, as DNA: TGCGCCAGCAGCCCCACCCCGGACAGGGGCCTAGCCAAAAACATTCAGTACTTC.

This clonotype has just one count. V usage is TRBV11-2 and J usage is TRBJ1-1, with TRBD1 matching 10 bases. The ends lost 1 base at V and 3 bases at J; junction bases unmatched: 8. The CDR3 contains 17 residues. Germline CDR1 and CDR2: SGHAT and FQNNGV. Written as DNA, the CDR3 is TGTGCCAGCAGCTTAGTACCTTGGACAGGGGGGGACACTGAAGCTTTCTTT. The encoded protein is CASSLVPWTGGDTEAFF.

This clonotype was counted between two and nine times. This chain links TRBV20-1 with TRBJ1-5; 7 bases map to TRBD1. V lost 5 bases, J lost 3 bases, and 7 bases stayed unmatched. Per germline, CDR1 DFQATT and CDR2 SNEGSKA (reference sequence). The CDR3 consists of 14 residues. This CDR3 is CSARQGEANQPQHF. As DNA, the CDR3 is TGCAGTGCTCGACAGGGTGAGGCCAATCAGCCCCAGCATTTT.

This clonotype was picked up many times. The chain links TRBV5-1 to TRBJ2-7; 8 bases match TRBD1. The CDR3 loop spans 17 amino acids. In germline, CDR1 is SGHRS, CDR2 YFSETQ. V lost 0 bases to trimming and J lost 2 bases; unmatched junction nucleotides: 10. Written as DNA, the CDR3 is TGCGCCAGCAGCTTGGGATTCTCGACACAGGGGGCCTACGAGCAGTACTTC. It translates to CASSLGFSTQGAYEQYF.

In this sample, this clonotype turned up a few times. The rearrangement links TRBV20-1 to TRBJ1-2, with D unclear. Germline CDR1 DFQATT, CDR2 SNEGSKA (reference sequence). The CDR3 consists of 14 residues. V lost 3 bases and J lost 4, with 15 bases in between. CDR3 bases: TGCAGTGCTAGCGAAAGACTTTTGGGCTATGGCTACACCTTC. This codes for CSASERLLGYGYTF.

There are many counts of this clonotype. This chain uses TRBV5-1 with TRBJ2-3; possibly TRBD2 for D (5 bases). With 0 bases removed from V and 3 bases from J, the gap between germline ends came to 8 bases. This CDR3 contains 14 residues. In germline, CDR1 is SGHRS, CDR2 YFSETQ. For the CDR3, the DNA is TGCGCCAGCAGCTTGGGGGAGCAGACAGATACGCAGTATTTT. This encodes CASSLGEQTDTQYF. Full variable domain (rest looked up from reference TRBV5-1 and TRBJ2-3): KAGVTQTPRYLIKTRGQQVTLSCSPISGHRSVSWYQQTPGQGLQFLFEYFSETQRNKGNFPGRFSGRQFSNSRSEMNVSTLELGDSALYLCASSLGEQTDTQYFGPGTRLTVL.

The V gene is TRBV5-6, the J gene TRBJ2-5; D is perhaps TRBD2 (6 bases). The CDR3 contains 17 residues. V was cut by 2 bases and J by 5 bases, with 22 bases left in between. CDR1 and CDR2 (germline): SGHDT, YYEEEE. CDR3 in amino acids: CASSFRLIQAGRETQYF. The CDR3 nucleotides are TGTGCCAGCAGCTTTCGATTGATACAGGCGGGGAGGGAGACCCAGTACTTC.

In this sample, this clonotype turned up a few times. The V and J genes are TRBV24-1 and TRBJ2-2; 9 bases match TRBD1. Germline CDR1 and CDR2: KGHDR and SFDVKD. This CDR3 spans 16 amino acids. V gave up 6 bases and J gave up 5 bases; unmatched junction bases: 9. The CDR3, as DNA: TGTGCCACCAGTAGGACCGGGACAGGGAGTACCGGGGAGCTGTTTTTT. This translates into CATSRTGTGSTGELFF.

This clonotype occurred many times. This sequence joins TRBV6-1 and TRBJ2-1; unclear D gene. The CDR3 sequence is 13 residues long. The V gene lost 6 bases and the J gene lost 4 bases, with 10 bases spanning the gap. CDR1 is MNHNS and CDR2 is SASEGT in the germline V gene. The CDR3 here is CASRATEYNEQFF. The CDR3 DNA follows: TGTGCCAGCAGAGCAACAGAGTACAATGAGCAGTTCTTC.

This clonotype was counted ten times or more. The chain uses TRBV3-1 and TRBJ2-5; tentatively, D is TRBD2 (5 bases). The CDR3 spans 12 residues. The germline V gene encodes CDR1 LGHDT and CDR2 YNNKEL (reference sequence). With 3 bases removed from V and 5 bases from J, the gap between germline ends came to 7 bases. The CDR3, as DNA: TGTGCCAGCAGCCACGGAGGCGAGACCCAGTACTTC. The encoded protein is CASSHGGETQYF.

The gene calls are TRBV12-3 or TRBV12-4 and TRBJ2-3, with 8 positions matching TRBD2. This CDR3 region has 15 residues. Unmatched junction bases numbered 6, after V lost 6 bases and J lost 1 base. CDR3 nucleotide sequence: TGTGCCAGCAGCAACCGGCGGGAGGGCACAGATACGCAGTATTTT. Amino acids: CASSNRREGTDTQYF.

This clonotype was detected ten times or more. This CDR3 reads CASSGDRGLQETQYF. The CDR3 DNA follows: TGTGCCAGCAGTGGAGACAGGGGGCTCCAAGAGACCCAGTACTTC. This chain uses TRBV2 with TRBJ2-5; TRBD1 agrees at 10 bases. CDR1 and CDR2 (germline): SNHLY, FYNNEI. The CDR3 sequence is 15 residues long. The junction had 3 bases not matched to a gene; V was cut back by 4 bases and J by 1 base.

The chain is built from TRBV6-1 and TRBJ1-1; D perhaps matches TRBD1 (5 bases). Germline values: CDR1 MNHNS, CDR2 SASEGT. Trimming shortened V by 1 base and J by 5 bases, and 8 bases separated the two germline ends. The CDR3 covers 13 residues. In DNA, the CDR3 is TGTGCCAGCAGTGAAGTTTGGGGGACTGAAGCTTTCTTT. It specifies CASSEVWGTEAFF.

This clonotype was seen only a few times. The CDR3 region has the DNA TGTGCCACCAGTGATACCCGGGACAGGGGCGCCTATGGCTACACCTTC. This encodes CATSDTRDRGAYGYTF. This rearrangement joins TRBV24-1 to TRBJ1-2, with 10 nucleotides matching TRBD1. Trimming cost V 3 bases and J 4 bases; bases outside gene matches: 7. This CDR3 is built from 16 residues. Germline CDR1 is KGHDR and CDR2 is SFDVKD.

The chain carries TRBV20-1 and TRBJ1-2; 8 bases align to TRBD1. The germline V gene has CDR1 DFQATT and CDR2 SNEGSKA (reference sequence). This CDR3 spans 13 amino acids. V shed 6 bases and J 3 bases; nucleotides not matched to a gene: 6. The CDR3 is CSARQGSHYGYTF. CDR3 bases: TGCAGTGCCCGACAGGGGAGCCACTATGGCTACACCTTC.